These 27 T cell receptor beta chains originate from one sample sequenced in a study of immune aging and cytomegalovirus after organ transplant. A microwell BD Rhapsody targeted mRNA and AbSeq workflow captured the cells and built the libraries. From the single-cell sequencing reads, TCRdb called clonotypes with MiXCR, one entry per CDR3 protein. The sample lists more than 20,000 distinct CDR3 sequences; roughly 38% were seen once. Antigens for these TCRs are unknown. Stated time point: five sample-tagged time points from pre-transplant (day -1) to day 368 post-transplant, pooled. This sample comprised CMV peptide-activated CD4+ and CD8+ T cells sorted from blood, obtained at five time points, pooled. Subset indicated: sorted CD8+CD137+ and CD4+CD154+ T cells after 11 to 12 h CMV IE-1 peptide stimulation. These receptors all come from a female donor who had a heart transplant and CMV viremia.

This clonotype is judged medium-sized (0.01 to 0.1%). The rearrangement uses TRBV4-2 and TRBJ2-1, with D perhaps TRBD2 (6 bases). The CDR3 is 17 amino acids. V was clipped by 0 bases and J by 3 bases, with 15 bases between them. From germline, CDR1 is LGHNA and CDR2 YNFKEQ. The CDR3 is CASSQDRPGEGYNEQFF. Written as DNA, the CDR3 is TGTGCCAGCAGCCAAGATCGACCGGGAGAGGGCTACAATGAGCAGTTCTTC.

The chain has TRBV7-9 and TRBJ2-3; TRBD1 aligns across 12 bases. Germline V gives CDR1 SEHNR, CDR2 FQNEAQ (reference sequence). Trimming at V came to 5 bases and at J to 8 bases, leaving 5 bases not matched to a gene. This CDR3 contains 14 residues. The CDR3 loop is CASSAGQGASTQYF. DNA of the CDR3: TGTGCCAGCAGCGCGGGACAGGGGGCATCTACGCAGTATTTT.

There are many counts of this clonotype. The rearrangement joins TRBV25-1 to TRBJ1-6; D unresolved. V dropped 3 bases and J dropped 7 bases, with 10 bases sitting between them. The CDR3 covers 14 residues. Germline values: CDR1 MGHDK, CDR2 SYGVNS. In DNA, the CDR3 is TGTGCCAGCAGTGATGGCTCGGGGAATTCACCCCTCCACTTT. Translation gives CASSDGSGNSPLHF.

This clonotype was seen repeatedly, ten times or more. The rearrangement links TRBV28 to TRBJ1-3; D perhaps matches TRBD1 (5 bases). The V gene lost 5 bases and the J gene lost 0 bases, with 11 bases spanning the gap. The CDR3 is made up of 15 amino acids. The V gene's germline CDR1 is MDHEN and CDR2 SYDVKM. The CDR3 region has the DNA TGTGCCAGCAGTACCACGGACACCTCTGGAAACACCATATATTTT. Translating it yields CASSTTDTSGNTIYF.

By sample share, this clonotype is medium-sized (0.01 to 0.1%). V is TRBV9 and J is TRBJ1-3; D is undetermined. CDR1 is SGDLS, CDR2 YYNGEE, per germline. V was shortened by 3 bases and J by 4 bases, with 8 bases between the two germline ends. The CDR3 runs 13 residues. The CDR3 loop reads CASSANSGNTIYF. DNA of the CDR3: TGTGCCAGCAGCGCAAACTCGGGAAACACCATATATTTT.

The chain has TRBV7-2 and TRBJ2-3; a weak D match, TRBD2 (5 bases). V was cut by 4 bases and J by 2 bases, with 13 bases left in between. There are 15 residues in the CDR3. CDR1 and CDR2 from the germline V gene are SGHTA and FQGNSA. The CDR3 reads CASSSVWTDTDTQYF. CDR3 nucleotides: TGTGCCAGCAGCTCAGTTTGGACTGACACAGATACGCAGTATTTT.

This sequence joins TRBV19 and TRBJ1-3; D is perhaps TRBD1 (5 bases). CDR1 LNHDA and CDR2 SQIVND come from the germline V gene (reference sequence). Trimming removed 6 bases at V and 0 bases at J, with 12 bases between. The CDR3 is 15 amino acids. CDR3 sequence (DNA): TGTGCCAGTAGGGGACGGATCGCCTCTGGAAACACCATATATTTT. As protein: CASRGRIASGNTIYF. Together with reference TRBV19 and TRBJ1-3, the CDR3 gives the full variable domain: DGGITQSPKYLFRKEGQNVTLSCEQNLNHDAMYWYRQDPGQGLRLIYYSQIVNDFQKGDIAEGYSVSREKKESFPLTVTSAQKNPTAFYLCASRGRIASGNTIYFGEGSWLTVV.

This clonotype was recorded many times. The chain combines TRBV7-2 with TRBJ2-1; 7 nucleotides line up with TRBD1. Germline V gene lookup returns CDR1 SGHTA and CDR2 FQGNSA. The CDR3 spans 13 residues. Unmatched junction bases numbered 8, after V lost 5 bases and J lost 10 bases. The CDR3 nucleotides read TGTGCCAGCAGCCGACGGGACAGCAGGGAGCAGTTCTTC. Translating gives CASSRRDSREQFF.

Only a few counts were recorded for this clonotype. The chain couples TRBV2 to TRBJ2-7; a weak D match, TRBD2 (5 bases). Trimming took 10 bases from V and 4 from J, leaving 8 bases between them. Germline V gene data show CDR1 as SNHLY and CDR2 as FYNNEI. The CDR3 sequence is 10 residues long. Here the CDR3 DNA reads TGTGCCATCGGCGGGTACGAGCAGTACTTC. Translated, it gives CAIGGYEQYF.

The CDR3 sequence is CASSSRGLAGPYSYNEQFF. As DNA, the CDR3 is TGTGCCAGCAGCTCCCGCGGACTAGCGGGCCCCTACTCCTACAATGAGCAGTTCTTC. The chain links TRBV11-3 to TRBJ2-1; 11 bases map to TRBD2. Trimming took 4 bases from V and 0 from J; bases not matched to a gene: 11. Germline CDR1 and CDR2: SGHNT and YENEEA. The CDR3 runs 19 residues. Using reference TRBV11-3 and TRBJ2-1 for the parts outside the CDR3, the full variable domain is EAGVVQSPRYKIIEKKQPVAFWCNPISGHNTLYWYLQNLGQGPELLIRYENEEAVDDSQLPKDRFSAERLKGVDSTLKIQPAELGDSAVYLCASSSRGLAGPYSYNEQFFGPGTRLTVL.

The J gene is TRBJ2-3, the V gene TRBV3-1; no clear D gene. CDR1 is LGHDT, CDR2 YNNKEL, per germline (reference sequence). The CDR3 covers 12 residues. Trimming stripped 1 base from V and 6 bases from J, with 5 bases between. The CDR3 coding sequence is TGTGCCAGCAGCCAAGTCTTGGATACGCAGTATTTT. Protein product: CASSQVLDTQYF.

This clonotype occurred once. Mismatch with germline at one junction end may stem from a read error. The V and J genes are TRBV19 and TRBJ2-5, with D unresolved. Germline CDR1 LNHDA, CDR2 SQIVND (reference sequence). The CDR3 is 14 amino acids. The CDR3 sequence: CASSRVVKQEAQYF. The CDR3 DNA sequence: TGTGCCAGTTCCCGGGTCGTTAAGCAAGAGGCCCAGTACTTC.

The DNA of the CDR3 is TGCGCCAGCAGCCCTAAGTCAGCTGCTTTAGGCAAAAACATTCAGTACTTC. Its protein is CASSPKSAALGKNIQYF. The chain recombines TRBV4-1 with TRBJ2-4; D is uncertain. Trimming cost V 4 bases and J 3 bases, with 19 bases left between them. The CDR3 has 17 amino acids. Germline V lookup: CDR1 MGHRA, CDR2 YSYEKL.

This clonotype was seen repeatedly, ten times or more. The final CDR3 position lacks the conserved phenylalanine or tryptophan, pointing to a likely read error. This chain connects TRBV7-9 to TRBJ1-6, with TRBD1 identical over 8 bases. Germline V gives CDR1 SEHNR, CDR2 FQNEAQ (reference sequence). With 1 base clipped from V and 2 bases from J, the junction kept 13 bases outside the gene matches. The length of the CDR3 is 20 residues. The chain's CDR3 is CASSLGVGQGAHTYNSPLHL. Here the CDR3 DNA reads TGTGCCAGCAGCTTAGGTGTTGGACAGGGAGCGCACACCTATAATTCACCCCTCCACCTT.

This chain links TRBV28 with TRBJ2-2; D uncertain. The CDR3 loop spans 14 amino acids. The V gene lost 0 bases and the J gene lost 6 bases, with 8 bases spanning the gap. CDR1 and CDR2 from the germline V gene are MDHEN and SYDVKM. For the CDR3, the DNA is TGTGCCAGCAGTTTATGGGCGGCGGCCGGGGAGCTGTTTTTT. Residues: CASSLWAAAGELFF.

This rearrangement joins TRBV14 to TRBJ2-3; D remains unclear. V was cut by 3 bases and J by 0 bases, with 4 bases left in between. This CDR3 is built from 13 residues. CDR1 and CDR2 from the germline V gene are SGHDN and FVKESK. CDR3 region: CASSHLSTDTQYF. The CDR3 DNA sequence: TGTGCCAGCAGCCATCTGAGCACAGATACGCAGTATTTT.

The V and J genes are TRBV7-9 and TRBJ1-6, with D possibly matching TRBD1 (5 bases). CDR3 length equals 17 residues. Germline CDR1 SEHNR, CDR2 FQNEAQ (reference sequence). Between the trimmed V and J ends, which lost 1 base and 8 bases, there was a span of 18 bases. CDR3 sequence (DNA): TGTGCCAGCAGCTTAGACGGGACCGGGACCGCCTATTCACCCCTCCACTTT. Its translation is CASSLDGTGTAYSPLHF.

This clonotype showed up just a few times. For the CDR3, the DNA is TGTGCCAGCAGTGGGGGTGGCCGCCAAGAGACCCAGTACTTC. Protein product: CASSGGGRQETQYF. This sequence joins TRBV6-1 and TRBJ2-5; D remains unclear. This CDR3 is built from 14 residues. Germline-derived CDR1 and CDR2 are MNHNS and SASEGT. The V gene lost 4 bases and the J gene lost 1 base, with 10 bases spanning the gap.

This clonotype was seen more than once but under ten times. The chain is built from TRBV5-1 and TRBJ2-1; D is uncertain. The V gene's germline CDR1 is SGHRS and CDR2 YFSETQ. This CDR3 comprises 13 residues. With 2 bases removed from V and 8 bases from J, the gap between germline ends came to 11 bases. The CDR3: CASSFEIPDEQFF. CDR3 bases: TGCGCCAGCAGCTTTGAGATACCCGATGAGCAGTTCTTC.

The chain combines TRBV2 with TRBJ1-3, with D uncertain. This CDR3 spans 14 amino acids. The germline gives CDR1 SNHLY, CDR2 FYNNEI. V lost 4 bases, J lost 0 bases, and 7 bases lay in between. The chain's CDR3 is CASSVVNSGNTIYF. The CDR3 nucleotides are TGTGCCAGCAGTGTGGTTAACTCTGGAAACACCATATATTTT.

The chain has TRBV4-2 and TRBJ2-7, with D perhaps being TRBD1 or TRBD2 (5 bases each). CDR1 and CDR2 from the germline V gene are LGHNA and YNFKEQ. This CDR3 comprises 15 residues. V lost 3 bases to trimming and J lost 0 bases, with 12 bases between them. CDR3 protein: CASSHPGTPSYEQYF. CDR3 sequence (DNA): TGTGCCAGCAGCCATCCCGGGACGCCCTCCTACGAGCAGTACTTC.

This chain connects TRBV5-5 to TRBJ2-2, with 10 bases lining up with TRBD1. With V trimmed by 4 bases and J by 5 bases, 5 bases remained unmatched. The CDR3 is 15 amino acids. Germline V gene sequence: CDR1 SGHKS, CDR2 YYEKEE (reference sequence). For the CDR3, the DNA is TGTGCCAGCAGCCTTCGGGGACAGGGGACCGGGGAGCTGTTTTTT. This translates into CASSLRGQGTGELFF.

A few counts support this clonotype. The V and J genes are TRBV28 and TRBJ1-6; TRBD1 matches at 7 bases. The CDR3 is 15 residues long. Germline trimming cut 3 bases from V and 10 bases from J; bases unmatched to any gene: 9. Germline-derived CDR1 and CDR2 are MDHEN and SYDVKM. Here the CDR3 DNA reads TGTGCCAGCAGTTTGGTTGGGACAGCCAACTCACCCCTCCACTTT. Amino acids: CASSLVGTANSPLHF. The whole variable domain, remainder taken from reference TRBV28 and TRBJ1-6, is DVKVTQSSRYLVKRTGEKVFLECVQDMDHENMFWYRQDPGLGLRLIYFSYDVKMKEKGDIPEGYSVSREKKERFSLILESASTNQTSMYLCASSLVGTANSPLHFGNGTRLTVT.

For this clonotype: Germline and junction disagree at one end, which may indicate a read error. The V gene is TRBV6-5, the J gene TRBJ1-4; 7 bases agree with TRBD1. The CDR3 is 14 residues long. Germline loops: CDR1 MNHEY, CDR2 SVGAGI. The CDR3 loop is CASSYSRDSEKLFF. DNA for the CDR3: TGTGCCAGCAGTTACTCGAGGGACAGCGAAAAACTGTTCTTT.

In its sample, this clonotype was seen many times. One end of the junction fails to match germline, which may point to a read error. The chain carries TRBV5-4 and TRBJ1-4; TRBD1 agrees at 7 bases. This CDR3 contains 16 residues. Per the germline V gene, CDR1 is SGHNT and CDR2 is YYREEE (reference sequence). CDR3 sequence (DNA): TGTGCCGGCAGCTTGTCGCCGACAGGGACTAATGAGAAACTGTTTTTT. Its translation is CAGSLSPTGTNEKLFF.

Comment on this clonotype: One end of the junction does not line up with germline, which may come from a read error. This sequence joins TRBV20-1 and TRBJ1-1; the D gene is possibly TRBD1 (5 bases). The germline gives CDR1 DFQATT, CDR2 SNEGSKA (reference sequence). The CDR3 has 11 amino acids. CDR3 in amino acids: CSARGEGKAFF. The CDR3 region has the DNA TGCAGTGCCAGAGGGGAGGGGAAAGCTTTCTTT.

The table lists this clonotype with a few counts. One end of the junction does not line up with germline, which may come from a read error. V is TRBV20-1 and J is TRBJ2-3; D assignment may be TRBD1 or TRBD2 (5 bases each). This CDR3 spans 16 amino acids. Germline V CDR1 and CDR2: DFQATT, SNEGSKA (reference sequence). The CDR3 loop reads CSARGLGEPSTGTQYF. Written as DNA, the CDR3 is TGTAGTGCCCGCGGATTAGGGGAGCCTAGCACAGGTACGCAGTATTTT.